This is a list of T cell receptor beta chains from one sample in a study of cytomegalovirus exposure and HLA in healthy donors. Measured with immunoSEQ multiplex PCR; TCRdb has only the in-frame clones, and not every one. The sample lists some 200,000 clones; around 86% were seen once. Sequenced sample: PBMCs. These receptors all come from a man in his forties in good health and CMV-seropositive. Each CDR3 is given with its conserved first and last residue. A D gene is named only where the DNA matches it firmly. Only part of the rows carry a size: once, few, many, or a class if the clone is expanded.

cdr3_aa: CASSSGVQETQYF
cdr3_nt: TGTGCCAGCAGCTCAGGGGTCCAAGAGACCCAGTACTTC
d_call: NA
clone_size: NA
v_call: TRBV11-2
j_call: TRBJ2-5

cdr3_aa: CASSQGLAGRNLYEQYF
cdr3_nt: TGTGCCAGCAGCCAGGGTCTAGCGGGGCGAAATCTCTACGAGCAGTACTTC
d_call: TRBD2
clone_size: NA
v_call: TRBV5-4
j_call: TRBJ2-7

cdr3_aa: CATSTRGDAYEQYF
cdr3_nt: TGTGCCACCAGCACAAGGGGTGACGCATACGAGCAGTACTTC
d_call: NA
clone_size: NA
v_call: TRBV15
j_call: TRBJ2-7

cdr3_aa: CASSLDLIGGYGYTF
cdr3_nt: TGTGCCAGCAGCTTAGATCTAATAGGGGGCTATGGCTACACCTTC
d_call: NA
clone_size: NA
v_call: TRBV11-2
j_call: TRBJ1-2

cdr3_aa: CATDTGYEQYF
cdr3_nt: TGTGCCACCGATACGGGCTACGAGCAGTACTTC
d_call: NA
clone_size: NA
v_call: TRBV19
j_call: TRBJ2-7

cdr3_aa: CASSIVGGNTEAFF
cdr3_nt: TGTGCCAGTAGTATAGTAGGGGGCAACACTGAAGCTTTCTTT
d_call: TRBD1
clone_size: NA
v_call: TRBV19
j_call: TRBJ1-1

cdr3_aa: CASSQEGRADQPQHF
cdr3_nt: TGTGCCAGCAGCCAAGAAGGGCGGGCAGATCAGCCCCAGCATTTT
d_call: NA
clone_size: NA
v_call: TRBV4-2
j_call: TRBJ1-5

cdr3_aa: CASSAGSVDTIYF
cdr3_nt: TGTGCCAGCAGCGCCGGGTCAGTCGACACCATATATTTT
d_call: NA
clone_size: once
v_call: TRBV5-4
j_call: TRBJ1-3

cdr3_aa: CASSPGGWETQYF
cdr3_nt: TGTGCCAGCAGCCCGGGGGGATGGGAGACCCAGTACTTC
d_call: TRBD2
clone_size: NA
v_call: TRBV7-3
j_call: TRBJ2-5

cdr3_aa: CASSRGGGEQETQYF
cdr3_nt: TGCGCCAGCAGCAGGGGAGGGGGGGAACAAGAGACCCAGTACTTC
d_call: NA
clone_size: NA
v_call: TRBV5-1
j_call: TRBJ2-5

cdr3_aa: CASSQVKVGGASSYEQYF
cdr3_nt: TGTGCCAGCAGCCAAGTCAAGGTTGGGGGGGCCAGCTCCTACGAGCAGTACTTC
d_call: NA
clone_size: NA
v_call: TRBV14
j_call: TRBJ2-7

cdr3_aa: CASSLGSPPRYEQYF
cdr3_nt: TGCGCCAGCAGCTTGGGTTCCCCCCCCCGGTACGAGCAGTACTTC
d_call: NA
clone_size: NA
v_call: TRBV5-1
j_call: TRBJ2-7

cdr3_aa: CASSSGPWDEKLFF
cdr3_nt: TGTGCCAGCAGTTCAGGCCCTTGGGATGAAAAACTGTTTTTT
d_call: NA
clone_size: NA
v_call: TRBV6-5
j_call: TRBJ1-4

cdr3_aa: CASSATPTYEQYF
cdr3_nt: TGTGCCAGTAGTGCGACTCCCACCTACGAGCAGTACTTC
d_call: NA
clone_size: NA
v_call: TRBV19
j_call: TRBJ2-7

cdr3_aa: CATKTGARNTIYF
cdr3_nt: TGTGCCACCAAGACAGGAGCAAGAAACACCATATATTTT
d_call: NA
clone_size: once
v_call: TRBV6-5
j_call: TRBJ1-3

cdr3_aa: CASSGQGADTQYF
cdr3_nt: TGTGCCAGCAGCGGACAGGGGGCAGATACGCAGTATTTT
d_call: TRBD1
clone_size: NA
v_call: TRBV7-3
j_call: TRBJ2-3

cdr3_aa: CASSFGGGTEAFF
cdr3_nt: TGTGCCAGCAGTTTTGGGGGGGGCACTGAAGCTTTCTTT
d_call: NA
clone_size: NA
v_call: TRBV6-5
j_call: TRBJ1-1

cdr3_aa: CASSQATPQVLYGYTF
cdr3_nt: TGTGCCAGCAGCCAAGCGACACCACAGGTCCTCTATGGCTACACCTTC
d_call: NA
clone_size: NA
v_call: TRBV14
j_call: TRBJ1-2

cdr3_aa: CSARVTYEQYF
cdr3_nt: TGCAGTGCTAGAGTAACCTACGAGCAGTACTTC
d_call: NA
clone_size: NA
v_call: TRBV20-1
j_call: TRBJ2-7

cdr3_aa: CAWSPKGDRGRYEQYF
cdr3_nt: TGTGCCTGGAGCCCCAAAGGAGACAGGGGAAGGTACGAGCAGTACTTC
d_call: TRBD1
clone_size: NA
v_call: TRBV30
j_call: TRBJ2-7

cdr3_aa: CASSTTGTGVYEQYF
cdr3_nt: TGTGCCAGCAGCACCACGGGGACAGGGGTCTACGAGCAGTACTTC
d_call: TRBD1
clone_size: NA
v_call: TRBV9
j_call: TRBJ2-7

cdr3_aa: CASGLPGTGRGYTF
cdr3_nt: TGTGCTAGTGGTTTGCCCGGGACAGGGAGGGGCTACACCTTC
d_call: TRBD1
clone_size: NA
v_call: TRBV12-5
j_call: TRBJ1-2

cdr3_aa: CASTYGGASTNEKLFF
cdr3_nt: TGTGCCAGCACCTACGGGGGGGCTTCAACTAATGAAAAACTGTTTTTT
d_call: NA
clone_size: NA
v_call: TRBV7-9
j_call: TRBJ1-4

cdr3_aa: CASSIQGSSTEAFF
cdr3_nt: TGTGCCAGTAGTATTCAGGGCTCGTCCACTGAAGCTTTCTTT
d_call: NA
clone_size: few
v_call: TRBV19
j_call: TRBJ1-1

cdr3_aa: CAWSGWAGTQYF
cdr3_nt: TGTGCCTGGAGTGGGTGGGCGGGGACCCAGTACTTC
d_call: NA
clone_size: once
v_call: TRBV30
j_call: TRBJ2-5

cdr3_aa: CSVEDTGTAF
cdr3_nt: TGCAGCGTTGAGGATACCGGGACTGCTTTT
d_call: NA
clone_size: NA
v_call: TRBV29-1
j_call: TRBJ1-3

cdr3_aa: CASSVSSGGLYEQFF
cdr3_nt: TGTGCCAGCAGCGTGTCTAGCGGGGGGTTATATGAGCAGTTCTTC
d_call: TRBD2
clone_size: NA
v_call: TRBV9
j_call: TRBJ2-1

cdr3_aa: CASSLRTPGQGASGNTIYF
cdr3_nt: TGTGCCAGCAGCTTAAGGACCCCGGGACAGGGGGCCTCTGGAAACACCATATATTTT
d_call: TRBD1
clone_size: few
v_call: TRBV13
j_call: TRBJ1-3

cdr3_aa: CASRTGYELFF
cdr3_nt: TGTGCCAGCAGAACAGGTTACGAACTGTTTTTT
d_call: NA
clone_size: NA
v_call: TRBV6-5
j_call: TRBJ1-4

cdr3_aa: CASSPGQGFRDGYTF
cdr3_nt: TGTGCCAGCTCACCAGGACAGGGGTTTAGGGATGGCTACACCTTC
d_call: TRBD1
clone_size: NA
v_call: TRBV18
j_call: TRBJ1-2

cdr3_aa: CASSLEGTSGDF
cdr3_nt: TGCGCCAGCAGCTTGGAGGGGACTAGCGGGGACTTC
d_call: TRBD2
clone_size: NA
v_call: TRBV5-1
j_call: TRBJ2-7

cdr3_aa: CASSSWDRSSSYEQYF
cdr3_nt: TGTGCCAGCAGCTCATGGGACAGGTCTAGCTCCTACGAGCAGTACTTC
d_call: TRBD1
clone_size: NA
v_call: TRBV13
j_call: TRBJ2-7

cdr3_aa: CASSLGTEGLSPLHF
cdr3_nt: TGTGCCAGCAGCTTAGGGACAGAGGGCCTTTCACCCCTCCACTTT
d_call: NA
clone_size: NA
v_call: TRBV7-9
j_call: TRBJ1-6

cdr3_aa: CASSLEGQGWDTEAFF
cdr3_nt: TGCGCCAGCAGCTTGGAGGGCCAGGGTTGGGACACTGAAGCTTTCTTT
d_call: NA
clone_size: NA
v_call: TRBV5-1
j_call: TRBJ1-1

cdr3_aa: CASSPRGASGGEQYF
cdr3_nt: TGTGCCAGCAGCCCTCGGGGGGCTAGCGGGGGCGAGCAGTACTTC
d_call: TRBD2
clone_size: NA
v_call: TRBV7-3
j_call: TRBJ2-7

cdr3_aa: CASRLAGADTQYF
cdr3_nt: TGTGCCAGTCGACTAGCGGGGGCAGATACGCAGTATTTT
d_call: TRBD2
clone_size: NA
v_call: TRBV19
j_call: TRBJ2-3

cdr3_aa: CASSAGDREYGYTF
cdr3_nt: TGTGCCAGCAGTGCGGGGGACAGGGAATATGGCTACACCTTC
d_call: TRBD1
clone_size: NA
v_call: TRBV6-1
j_call: TRBJ1-2

cdr3_aa: CASSPKAGGPADTQYF
cdr3_nt: TGTGCCAGCAGCCCTAAAGCGGGGGGGCCGGCAGATACGCAGTATTTT
d_call: TRBD2
clone_size: NA
v_call: TRBV9
j_call: TRBJ2-3

cdr3_aa: CASSPQGIDNQHF
cdr3_nt: TGTGCCAGCTCACCACAGGGGATCGATAACCAGCATTTT
d_call: NA
clone_size: once
v_call: TRBV18
j_call: TRBJ1-5

cdr3_aa: CASSDGRAEAFF
cdr3_nt: TGTGCCAGCAGTGACGGCAGGGCTGAAGCTTTCTTT
d_call: NA
clone_size: NA
v_call: TRBV2
j_call: TRBJ1-1

cdr3_aa: CASSIDTWDEKLFF
cdr3_nt: TGTGCCAGCAGCATCGACACCTGGGATGAAAAACTGTTTTTT
d_call: NA
clone_size: NA
v_call: TRBV7-3
j_call: TRBJ1-4

cdr3_aa: CASSLPREGGTDTQYF
cdr3_nt: TGTGCCAGCAGCCTCCCCCGGGAGGGGGGGACAGATACGCAGTATTTT
d_call: TRBD2
clone_size: NA
v_call: TRBV9
j_call: TRBJ2-3

cdr3_aa: CASSRTGGADTQYF
cdr3_nt: TGTGCCAGCAGTCGTACGGGGGGCGCAGATACGCAGTATTTT
d_call: NA
clone_size: once
v_call: TRBV6-5
j_call: TRBJ2-3

cdr3_aa: CSSSLTIGGLSYEQYF
cdr3_nt: TGTTCCAGCAGCTTAACGATCGGGGGACTCTCCTACGAGCAGTACTTC
d_call: NA
clone_size: NA
v_call: TRBV7-9
j_call: TRBJ2-7

cdr3_aa: CASSGTSGGMETQYF
cdr3_nt: TGCGCCAGCAGCGGGACTAGCGGGGGTATGGAGACCCAGTACTTC
d_call: TRBD2
clone_size: NA
v_call: TRBV10-1
j_call: TRBJ2-5

cdr3_aa: CASSLEDSWKNTEAFF
cdr3_nt: TGTGCCAGCAGCTTAGAGGACTCTTGGAAGAACACTGAAGCTTTCTTT
d_call: NA
clone_size: NA
v_call: TRBV13
j_call: TRBJ1-1

cdr3_aa: CASKMLAGVIQETQYF
cdr3_nt: TGTGCCAGCAAAATGCTAGCGGGGGTGATTCAAGAGACCCAGTACTTC
d_call: TRBD2
clone_size: NA
v_call: TRBV27
j_call: TRBJ2-5

cdr3_aa: CASSATGGNEKLFF
cdr3_nt: TGTGCCAGCTCGGCGACAGGGGGCAATGAAAAACTGTTTTTT
d_call: TRBD1
clone_size: once
v_call: TRBV18
j_call: TRBJ1-4

cdr3_aa: CASSPQGGGTEAFF
cdr3_nt: TGTGCCAGCAGTCCCCAGGGGGGAGGCACTGAAGCTTTCTTT
d_call: TRBD1
clone_size: NA
v_call: TRBV28
j_call: TRBJ1-1

cdr3_aa: CASARSGSQETQYF
cdr3_nt: TGTGCCAGCGCCCGGTCCGGGAGCCAAGAGACCCAGTACTTC
d_call: NA
clone_size: NA
v_call: TRBV27
j_call: TRBJ2-5

cdr3_aa: CASSVGTGSGYTF
cdr3_nt: TGTGCCAGCAGCGTAGGGACAGGGAGTGGCTACACCTTC
d_call: TRBD1
clone_size: few
v_call: TRBV7-2
j_call: TRBJ1-2